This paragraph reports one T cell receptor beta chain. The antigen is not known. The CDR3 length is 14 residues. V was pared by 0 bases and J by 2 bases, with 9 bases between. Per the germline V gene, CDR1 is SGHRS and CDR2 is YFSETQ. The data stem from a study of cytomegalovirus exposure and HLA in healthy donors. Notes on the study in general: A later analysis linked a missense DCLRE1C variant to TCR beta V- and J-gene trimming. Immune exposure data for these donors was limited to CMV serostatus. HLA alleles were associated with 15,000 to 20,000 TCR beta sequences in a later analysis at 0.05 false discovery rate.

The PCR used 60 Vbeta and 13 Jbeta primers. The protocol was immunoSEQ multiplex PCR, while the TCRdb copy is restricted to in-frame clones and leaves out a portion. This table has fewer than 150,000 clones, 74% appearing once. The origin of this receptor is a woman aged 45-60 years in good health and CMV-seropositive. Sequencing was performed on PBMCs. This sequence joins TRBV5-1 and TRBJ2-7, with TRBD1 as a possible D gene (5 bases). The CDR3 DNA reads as TGCGCCAGCAGCTTGGAGACAGTTACCTACGAGCAGTACTTC. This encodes CASSLETVTYEQYF. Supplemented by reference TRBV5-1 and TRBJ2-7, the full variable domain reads KAGVTQTPRYLIKTRGQQVTLSCSPISGHRSVSWYQQTPGQGLQFLFEYFSETQRNKGNFPGRFSGRQFSNSRSEMNVSTLELGDSALYLCASSLETVTYEQYFGPGTRLTVT.